This T cell receptor beta chain was obtained from a study of blood T cell repertoires in COVID-19. Background on the study: T cells, B-cell-depleted T cells, or PBMCs supplied cDNA or gDNA.

In the study's own analysis: Amplifying reference gene primers gave estimates of nucleated cell counts. Generated by immunoSEQ multiplex PCR, the TCRdb table keeps only in-frame clones and is missing some. D and trimming come from the DNA, and the V and J calls and clone size come from that table. Of roughly 250,000 clones listed, 70% to 90% are singletons. Germline V gene data show CDR1 as SNHLY and CDR2 as FYNNEI. The CDR3 has 13 residues. V dropped 5 bases and J dropped 2 bases, with 9 bases sitting between them. Material for sequencing was peripheral blood. The rearrangement links TRBV2 to TRBJ1-2; the D is unclear. This receptor was taken from a middle-aged woman who had recovered from COVID-19. CDR3 amino acids: CASSLSNNYGYTF. The CDR3 DNA sequence: TGTGCCAGCAGTCTAAGTAACAACTATGGCTACACCTTC.